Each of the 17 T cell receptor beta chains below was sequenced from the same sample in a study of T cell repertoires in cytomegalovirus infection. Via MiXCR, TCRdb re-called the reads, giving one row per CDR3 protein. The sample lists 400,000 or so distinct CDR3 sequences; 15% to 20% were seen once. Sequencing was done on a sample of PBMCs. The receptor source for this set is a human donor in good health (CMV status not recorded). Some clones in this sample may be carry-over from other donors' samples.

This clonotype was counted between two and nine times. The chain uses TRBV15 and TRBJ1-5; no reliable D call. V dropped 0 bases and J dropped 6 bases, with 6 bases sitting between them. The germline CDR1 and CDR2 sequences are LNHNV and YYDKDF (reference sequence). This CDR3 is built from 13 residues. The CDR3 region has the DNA TGTGCCACCAGCAGAGATCGAAGTCAGCCCCAGCATTTT. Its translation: CATSRDRSQPQHF. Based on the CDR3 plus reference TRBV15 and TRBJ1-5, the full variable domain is DAMVIQNPRYQVTQFGKPVTLSCSQTLNHNVMYWYQQKSSQAPKLLFHYYDKDFNNEADTPDNFQSRRPNTSFCFLDIRSPGLGDTAMYLCATSRDRSQPQHFGDGTRLSIL.

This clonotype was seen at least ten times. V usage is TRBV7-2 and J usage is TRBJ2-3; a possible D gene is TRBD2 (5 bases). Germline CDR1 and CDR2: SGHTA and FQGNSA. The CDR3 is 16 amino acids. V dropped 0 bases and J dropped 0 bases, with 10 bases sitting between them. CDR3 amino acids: CASSLALAASTDTQYF. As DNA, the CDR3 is TGTGCCAGCAGCTTAGCCCTAGCAGCGAGCACAGATACGCAGTATTTT.

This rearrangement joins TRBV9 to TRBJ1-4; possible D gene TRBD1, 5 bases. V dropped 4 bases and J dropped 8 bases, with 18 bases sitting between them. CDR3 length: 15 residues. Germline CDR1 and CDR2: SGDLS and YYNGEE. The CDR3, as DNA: TGTGCCAGCAGCACCTCCTCCGGGACCACCGAAAAACTGTTTTTT. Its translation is CASSTSSGTTEKLFF.

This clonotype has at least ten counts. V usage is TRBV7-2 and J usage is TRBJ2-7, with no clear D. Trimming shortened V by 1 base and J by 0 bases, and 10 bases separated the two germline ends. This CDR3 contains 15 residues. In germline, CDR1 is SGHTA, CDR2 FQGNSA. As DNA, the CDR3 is TGTGCCAGCAGCTTAGTACGGGCCAGCTCCTACGAGCAGTACTTC. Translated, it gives CASSLVRASSYEQYF.

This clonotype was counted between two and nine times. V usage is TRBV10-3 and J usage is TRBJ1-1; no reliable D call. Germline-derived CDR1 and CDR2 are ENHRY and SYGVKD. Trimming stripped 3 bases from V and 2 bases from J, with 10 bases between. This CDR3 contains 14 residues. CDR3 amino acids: CAISDTGRNTEAFF. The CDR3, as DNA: TGTGCCATCAGTGACACCGGACGAAACACTGAAGCTTTCTTT.

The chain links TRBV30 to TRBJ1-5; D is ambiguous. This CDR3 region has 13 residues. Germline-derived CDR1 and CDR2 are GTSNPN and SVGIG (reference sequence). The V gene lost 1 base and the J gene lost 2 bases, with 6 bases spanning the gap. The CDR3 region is CAWSAVGNQPQHF. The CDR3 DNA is TGTGCCTGGAGTGCAGTGGGCAATCAGCCCCAGCATTTT.

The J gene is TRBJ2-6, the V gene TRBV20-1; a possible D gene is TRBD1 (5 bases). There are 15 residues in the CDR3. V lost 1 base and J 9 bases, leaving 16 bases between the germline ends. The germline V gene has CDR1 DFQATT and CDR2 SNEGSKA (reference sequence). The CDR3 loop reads CSARGQDSPGNVLTF. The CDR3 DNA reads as TGCAGTGCTAGAGGCCAAGACAGTCCTGGCAACGTCCTGACTTTC.

CDR3 sequence reads: CASSLEVTKGETQYF. The CDR3 nucleotides read TGTGCCAGCAGCTTAGAGGTCACCAAAGGGGAGACCCAGTACTTC. The rearrangement joins TRBV11-2 to TRBJ2-5, with D unresolved. The CDR3 totals 15 residues. CDR1 SGHAT and CDR2 FQNNGV come from the germline V gene. The germline V and J ends were trimmed by 0 bases and 5 bases, with 13 bases remaining between them.

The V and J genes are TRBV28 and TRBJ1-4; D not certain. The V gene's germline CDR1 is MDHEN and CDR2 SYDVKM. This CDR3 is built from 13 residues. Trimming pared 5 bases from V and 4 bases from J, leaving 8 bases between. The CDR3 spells CASSGNYNEKLFF. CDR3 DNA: TGTGCCAGCAGTGGAAACTATAATGAAAAACTGTTTTTT.

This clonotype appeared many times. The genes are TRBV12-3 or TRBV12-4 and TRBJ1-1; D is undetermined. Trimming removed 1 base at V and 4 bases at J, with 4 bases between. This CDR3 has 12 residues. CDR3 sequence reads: CASSLEITEAFF. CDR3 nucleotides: TGTGCCAGCAGTTTAGAGATCACTGAAGCTTTCTTT.

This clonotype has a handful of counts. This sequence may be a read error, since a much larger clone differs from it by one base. The CDR3 nucleotides are TGTGCCAGCAGCCCCAGGGAGGGAGAGACCCAGTACTTC. This codes for CASSPREGETQYF. The genes are TRBV7-6 and TRBJ2-5, with TRBD2 identical over 7 bases. Germline trimming cut 5 bases from V and 4 bases from J; bases unmatched to any gene: 4. The CDR3 consists of 13 residues. Germline CDR1 SGHVS, CDR2 FNYEAQ.

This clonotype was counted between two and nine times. The CDR3 DNA reads as TGCGCCAGCAGCTTGTTTGGCAGGGCGGCCACCGGGGAGCTGTTTTTT. Translation: CASSLFGRAATGELFF. V usage is TRBV5-1 and J usage is TRBJ2-2, with TRBD1 as a possible D gene (5 bases). Germline V gene lookup returns CDR1 SGHRS and CDR2 YFSETQ. Trimming stripped 1 base from V and 4 bases from J, with 14 bases between. The CDR3 extends over 16 amino acids. The whole variable domain, remainder taken from reference TRBV5-1 and TRBJ2-2, is KAGVTQTPRYLIKTRGQQVTLSCSPISGHRSVSWYQQTPGQGLQFLFEYFSETQRNKGNFPGRFSGRQFSNSRSEMNVSTLELGDSALYLCASSLFGRAATGELFFGEGSRLTVL.

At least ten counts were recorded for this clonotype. In nucleotides, the CDR3 is TGTGCCAGCAGCTTAGCGGGGGGGGAGTACTACGAGCAGTACTTC. Its protein is CASSLAGGEYYEQYF. The V call is TRBV7-2, the J call TRBJ2-7, with 7 bases identical to TRBD2. From germline, CDR1 is SGHTA and CDR2 FQGNSA. CDR3 length: 15 amino acids. V lost 0 bases, J lost 3 bases, and 5 bases stayed unmatched.

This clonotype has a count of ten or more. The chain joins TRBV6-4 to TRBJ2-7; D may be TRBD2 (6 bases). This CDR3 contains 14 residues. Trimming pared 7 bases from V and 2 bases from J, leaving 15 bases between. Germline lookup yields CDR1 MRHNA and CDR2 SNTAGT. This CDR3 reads CASTSRGRAYEQYF. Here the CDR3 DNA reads TGTGCCAGCACGTCGCGGGGTCGCGCCTACGAGCAGTACTTC.

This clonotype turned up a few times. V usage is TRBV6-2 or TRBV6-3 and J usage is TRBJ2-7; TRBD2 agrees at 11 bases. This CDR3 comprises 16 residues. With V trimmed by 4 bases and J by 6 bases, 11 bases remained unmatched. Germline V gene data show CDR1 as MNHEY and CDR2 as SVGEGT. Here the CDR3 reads CASSFKTSGTTSEQYF. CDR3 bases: TGTGCCAGCAGTTTCAAGACTAGCGGGACAACTAGCGAGCAGTACTTC.

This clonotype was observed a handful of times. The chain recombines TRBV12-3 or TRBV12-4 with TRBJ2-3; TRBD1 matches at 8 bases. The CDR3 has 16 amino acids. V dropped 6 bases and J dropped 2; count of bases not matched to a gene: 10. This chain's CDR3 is CASRRGAGGFTDTQYF. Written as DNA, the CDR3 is TGTGCCAGCAGGAGGGGGGCAGGGGGCTTCACAGATACGCAGTATTTT.

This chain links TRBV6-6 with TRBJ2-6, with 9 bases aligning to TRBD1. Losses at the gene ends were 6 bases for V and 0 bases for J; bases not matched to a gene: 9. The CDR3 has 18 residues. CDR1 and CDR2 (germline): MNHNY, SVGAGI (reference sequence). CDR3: CASSIGQGMFSGANVLTF. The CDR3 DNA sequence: TGTGCCAGCAGCATAGGACAGGGGATGTTCTCTGGGGCCAACGTCCTGACTTTC.